A single sample gave rise to the 20 T cell receptor beta chains below, sequenced in a study of cytomegalovirus exposure and HLA in healthy donors. Assay: immunoSEQ multiplex PCR; the TCRdb copy retains only in-frame clones and omits some. Found here are about 130,000 clones, roughly 95% of them singletons; the top ten hold 1.7%. Sample: PBMCs. These receptors all come from a young man in good health and CMV-seronegative.

On this clone: At one end the junction does not follow the germline gene, possibly because of a read error. The V and J genes are TRBV6-6 and TRBJ1-2; tentative D call: TRBD1 (6 bases). The germline V gene has CDR1 MNHNY and CDR2 SVGAGI (reference sequence). There are 14 residues in the CDR3. CDR3 in amino acids: CASSHSADRSRYTF. CDR3 DNA sequence: TGTGCCAGCAGTCACTCCGCGGACAGATCCCGCTACACCTTC.

This chain links TRBV11-3 with TRBJ2-7; no clear D. The germline V gene encodes CDR1 SGHNT and CDR2 YENEEA. CDR3 size: 15 residues. With 4 bases removed from V and 2 bases from J, the gap between germline ends came to 15 bases. CDR3 sequence reads: CASSSPLSWTYEQYF. The CDR3 nucleotides are TGTGCCAGCAGCTCTCCACTATCCTGGACCTACGAGCAGTACTTC.

This chain joins TRBV7-2 and TRBJ1-2; D is unclear. The CDR3 length is 13 residues. The V end was cut by 1 base, the J end by 1 base, with 4 bases between. Germline CDR1 is SGHTA and CDR2 is FQGNSA. The CDR3 loop reads CASSLDNNYGYTF. The CDR3 coding sequence is TGTGCCAGCAGCTTAGACAATAACTATGGCTACACCTTC.

V gene TRBV7-2 combines with J gene TRBJ2-2; 7 bases line up with TRBD2. The trim removed 5 bases at V and 1 base at J, leaving 7 bases unmatched. The CDR3 sequence is 16 residues long. Looked up from germline, CDR1 is SGHTA and CDR2 is FQGNSA. Here the CDR3 DNA reads TGTGCCAGCAGCCGTAGTTCTAGCGGGAACACCGGGGAGCTGTTTTTT. Amino acid sequence: CASSRSSSGNTGELFF.

As concerns this clone: The germline gene is not matched at one end of the junction; a read error may be the cause. V is TRBV19 and J is TRBJ1-2, with 7 bases matching TRBD1. In germline, CDR1 is LNHDA, CDR2 SQIVND (reference sequence). The CDR3 is 11 amino acids. The CDR3 spells CAAFTGVFGSF. CDR3 nucleotides: TGTGCCGCCTTCACAGGGGTCTTTGGATCCTTC.

The chain has TRBV9 and TRBJ1-2; 7 bases match TRBD1. Germline trimming cut 3 bases from V and 4 bases from J; bases unmatched to any gene: 3. There are 13 residues in the CDR3. Germline CDR1 SGDLS, CDR2 YYNGEE. In DNA form, the CDR3 reads TGTGCCAGCAGCGCGGGACAGTTCTATGGCTACACCTTC. It encodes CASSAGQFYGYTF.

This chain links TRBV2 with TRBJ2-5; 9 positions match TRBD1. The germline gives CDR1 SNHLY, CDR2 FYNNEI. This CDR3 region has 12 residues. The V and J ends lost 11 bases and 5 bases, in that order; junction bases with no gene match: 6. The CDR3 bases are TGTGCCGGGGGGACAGGGTTTGAGACCCAGTACTTC. This encodes CAGGTGFETQYF.

CDR3 sequence (DNA): TGCAGCGTAGTACAGGGGACTCCCCAAGAGACCCAGTACTTC. Translating it yields CSVVQGTPQETQYF. The rearrangement uses TRBV29-1 and TRBJ2-5, with D maybe TRBD1 (7 bases). The CDR3 loop spans 14 amino acids. Trimming removed 6 bases at V and 1 base at J, with 15 bases between. The germline gives CDR1 SQVTM, CDR2 ANQGSEA.

The chain combines TRBV6-1 with TRBJ2-7; 10 bases map to TRBD1. Germline CDR1 MNHNS, CDR2 SASEGT. The J segment lost 6 bases and the V segment lost 10 bases, leaving 6 bases of the junction unmatched. The CDR3 runs 12 residues. CDR3 sequence (DNA): TGTGCCACGGGACAGGGGAACGTCGAGCAGTACTTC. It is translated as CATGQGNVEQYF.

The CDR3 here is CASSFTGTEAFF. The CDR3 DNA follows: TGCGCCAGCAGCTTTACAGGTACTGAAGCTTTCTTT. V usage is TRBV5-1 and J usage is TRBJ1-1; D perhaps matches TRBD1 (5 bases). CDR1 is SGHRS, CDR2 YFSETQ, per germline. Trimming shortened V by 2 bases and J by 5 bases, and 7 bases separated the two germline ends. This CDR3 is 12 amino acids long.

The V gene is TRBV7-2, the J gene TRBJ1-1; D perhaps matches TRBD1 (6 bases). V gave up 5 bases and J gave up 3 bases, with 10 bases separating them. The CDR3 is made up of 13 amino acids. Germline assignment: CDR1 SGHTA and CDR2 FQGNSA. Here the CDR3 DNA reads TGTGCCAGCAGCCGTAGGACAGACACTGAAGCTTTCTTT. This sequence encodes CASSRRTDTEAFF.

The V call is TRBV5-1, the J call TRBJ2-3, with 8 positions matching TRBD1. The V segment lost 4 bases and the J segment 5 bases; nucleotides outside the gene matches: 9. The germline V gene has CDR1 SGHRS and CDR2 YFSETQ. The CDR3 loop spans 15 amino acids. CDR3 protein: CASSPWQGAIDTQYF. As DNA, the CDR3 is TGCGCCAGCAGCCCTTGGCAGGGGGCGATAGATACGCAGTATTTT.

This chain joins TRBV7-2 and TRBJ2-1; TRBD2 aligns across 7 bases. Germline V gene data show CDR1 as SGHTA and CDR2 as FQGNSA. The CDR3 is 15 residues long. V dropped 1 base and J dropped 9; count of bases not matched to a gene: 9. CDR3 residues: CASSLDDPSGGEQFF. As DNA, the CDR3 is TGTGCCAGCAGCTTAGACGACCCCTCGGGGGGTGAGCAGTTCTTC.

The rearrangement joins TRBV7-6 to TRBJ1-3; 7 positions match TRBD1. Trimming cost V 5 bases and J 4 bases; bases outside gene matches: 8. There are 15 residues in the CDR3. Germline V lookup: CDR1 SGHVS, CDR2 FNYEAQ. CDR3: CASSIGQAPGNTIYF. CDR3 sequence (DNA): TGTGCCAGCAGCATCGGACAGGCTCCCGGAAACACCATATATTTT.

The chain recombines TRBV28 with TRBJ1-2; TRBD1 might be the D (5 bases). CDR1 MDHEN and CDR2 SYDVKM come from the germline V gene. The CDR3 loop spans 15 amino acids. V was clipped by 7 bases and J by 6 bases, with 21 bases between them. The DNA of the CDR3 is TGTGCCAGCACTATAATCGCGGGGCATGGAGATGGCTACACCTTC. This gives the protein CASTIIAGHGDGYTF.

V is TRBV28 and J is TRBJ1-5; D is unclear. Trimming left V 3 bases short and J 3 bases short, with 9 bases between. CDR1 is MDHEN, CDR2 SYDVKM, per germline. This CDR3 contains 14 residues. The CDR3 spells CASSFGNNNQPQHF. CDR3 nucleotide sequence: TGTGCCAGCAGTTTTGGCAATAACAATCAGCCCCAGCATTTT.

CDR3 coding DNA: TGTGCCAGTAGTATTGGTGGACAGGGTCCAGATACGCAGTATTTT. This sequence encodes CASSIGGQGPDTQYF. V usage is TRBV19 and J usage is TRBJ2-3; 8 nucleotides align to TRBD1. V was pared by 3 bases and J by 4 bases, with 6 bases of the junction left unmatched. Germline V lookup: CDR1 LNHDA, CDR2 SQIVND (reference sequence). The CDR3 runs to 15 residues.

The V and J genes are TRBV11-2 and TRBJ2-5; TRBD2 might be the D (6 bases). This CDR3 has 16 residues. With 5 bases removed from V and 3 bases from J, the gap between germline ends came to 19 bases. CDR1 and CDR2 (germline): SGHAT, FQNNGV. CDR3 loop: CASSAPTRSNEETQYF. In DNA, the CDR3 is TGTGCCAGCAGCGCTCCGACTAGAAGCAATGAAGAGACCCAGTACTTC.

The V and J genes are TRBV5-6 and TRBJ1-2; D gene ambiguous. Trimming took 4 bases from V and 6 from J, leaving 13 bases between them. Germline CDR1 is SGHDT and CDR2 is YYEEEE. The CDR3 runs 13 residues. The CDR3 spells CASSPSGYDGYTF. The CDR3 DNA is TGTGCCAGCAGCCCTTCCGGGTATGATGGCTACACCTTC.

The chain recombines TRBV29-1 with TRBJ2-1; maybe TRBD2 (5 bases). CDR3 length: 16 amino acids. CDR1 is SQVTM, CDR2 ANQGSEA, per germline. The V and J ends lost 1 base and 2 bases respectively, with 15 bases between them. The CDR3 region has the DNA TGCAGCGTTGAAGGTCGGGGTCTCCGCGCCTACAATGAGCAGTTCTTC. This encodes CSVEGRGLRAYNEQFF.